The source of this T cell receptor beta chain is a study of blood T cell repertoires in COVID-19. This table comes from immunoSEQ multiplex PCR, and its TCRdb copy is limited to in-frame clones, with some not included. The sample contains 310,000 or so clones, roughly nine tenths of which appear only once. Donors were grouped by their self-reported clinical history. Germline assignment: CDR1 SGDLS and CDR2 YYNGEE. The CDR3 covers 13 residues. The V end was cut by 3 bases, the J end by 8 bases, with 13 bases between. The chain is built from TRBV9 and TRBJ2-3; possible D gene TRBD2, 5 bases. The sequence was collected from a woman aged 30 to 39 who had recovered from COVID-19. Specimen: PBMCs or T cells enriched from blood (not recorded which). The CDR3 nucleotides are TGTGCCAGCAGCGCCTCGCGGGTAGCTACGCAGTATTTT. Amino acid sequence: CASSASRVATQYF.